The 11 T cell receptor beta chains reported below all come from one sample, sequenced in a study of OX40 agonist ivuxolimab in advanced cancers. Repertoires were generated with immunoSEQ multiplex PCR, while TCRdb's copy carries only in-frame clones and drops some. Of roughly 99,000 clones listed, approximately 89% are singletons. The sequencing here drew on CD4+ or CD8+ T cells sorted from blood, taken in a trial of the OX40 agonist ivuxolimab. Receptors were obtained from an adult with an advanced solid tumor such as melanoma, head and neck, liver or kidney cancer.

This chain links TRBV6-6 with TRBJ1-2; D might be TRBD1 (5 bases). Trimming took 6 bases from V and 1 from J, leaving 6 bases between them. Germline lookup yields CDR1 MNHNY and CDR2 SVGAGI (reference sequence). This CDR3 has 12 residues. CDR3 in DNA: TGTGCCAGCAGGGGGGGTAACTATGGCTACACCTTC. Encoded protein: CASRGGNYGYTF.

The chain employs TRBV6-5 and TRBJ1-1, with unresolved D. Germline V gene lookup returns CDR1 MNHEY and CDR2 SVGAGI. The CDR3 runs 15 residues. Trimming cost V 0 bases and J 6 bases, with 14 bases left between them. The CDR3 loop is CASSYSRGPIAEAFF. The CDR3 coding sequence is TGTGCCAGCAGTTACTCGAGAGGCCCGATAGCTGAAGCTTTCTTT.

J is TRBJ2-7 and V is TRBV5-1; TRBD1 matches at 8 bases. CDR1 SGHRS and CDR2 YFSETQ come from the germline V gene. This CDR3 contains 14 residues. V shed 3 bases and J 3 bases; nucleotides not matched to a gene: 5. The CDR3 DNA reads as TGCGCCAGCAGCTCGGGACAGGAAATCTACGAGCAGTACTTC. Its protein product is CASSSGQEIYEQYF.

In its sample, this clone was seen once. This chain links TRBV28 with TRBJ2-7, with TRBD1 identical over 9 bases. V gave up 2 bases and J gave up 6 bases; unmatched junction bases: 5. The CDR3 length is 14 residues. Germline values: CDR1 MDHEN, CDR2 SYDVKM. The CDR3, as DNA: TGTGCCAGCAGTTTAGGACAGGGGCACTCCGAGCAGTACTTC. Protein product: CASSLGQGHSEQYF.

The CDR3 DNA is TGTGCCAGCAGTTTATGGGGCTCTGGGGCCAACGTCCTGACTTTC. Encoded protein: CASSLWGSGANVLTF. The chain couples TRBV28 to TRBJ2-6; D ambiguous. The V end lost 0 bases, the J end lost 0 bases, and 3 bases lay between the germline ends. CDR1 and CDR2 (germline): MDHEN, SYDVKM. This CDR3 spans 15 amino acids. Full variable domain (outside the CDR3, taken from reference TRBV28 and TRBJ2-6): DVKVTQSSRYLVKRTGEKVFLECVQDMDHENMFWYRQDPGLGLRLIYFSYDVKMKEKGDIPEGYSVSREKKERFSLILESASTNQTSMYLCASSLWGSGANVLTFGAGSRLTVL.

The chain links TRBV11-2 to TRBJ1-1; D gene unclear. The germline V gene has CDR1 SGHAT and CDR2 FQNNGV. Trimming stripped 4 bases from V and 1 base from J, with 10 bases between. The CDR3 totals 14 residues. CDR3 loop: CASSWSDGNTEAFF. DNA for the CDR3: TGTGCCAGCAGCTGGTCGGACGGGAACACTGAAGCTTTCTTT. The whole variable domain, filled in from reference TRBV11-2 and TRBJ1-1, reads EAGVAQSPRYKIIEKRQSVAFWCNPISGHATLYWYQQILGQGPKLLIQFQNNGVVDDSQLPKDRFSAERLKGVDSTLKIQPAKLEDSAVYLCASSWSDGNTEAFFGQGTRLTVV.

A few counts support this clone. V gene TRBV12-5 combines with J gene TRBJ2-7; D remains unclear. Germline assignment: CDR1 LGHNT and CDR2 FRNRAP. Trimming removed 7 bases at V and 0 bases at J, with 16 bases between. The CDR3 extends over 15 amino acids. The CDR3 DNA follows: TGTGCTAGTGTTAGGGCAGGCCTTGTCTCCTACGAGCAGTACTTC. Translation: CASVRAGLVSYEQYF.

The rearrangement uses TRBV27 and TRBJ2-2, with D hard to call. The CDR3 is 15 residues long. Trimming pared 3 bases from V and 6 bases from J, leaving 14 bases between. Germline V gene lookup returns CDR1 MNHEY and CDR2 SMNVEV (reference sequence). The CDR3 sequence is CASSFRMAFPGELFF. CDR3 coding DNA: TGTGCCAGCAGTTTCCGCATGGCGTTCCCCGGGGAGCTGTTTTTT.

The rearrangement uses TRBV5-5 and TRBJ1-5; D unclear. Trimming pared 4 bases from V and 0 bases from J, leaving 8 bases between. CDR1 is SGHKS, CDR2 YYEKEE, per germline (reference sequence). The CDR3 spans 14 residues. The chain's CDR3 is CASSEGYSNQPQHF. For the CDR3, the DNA is TGTGCCAGCAGCGAAGGGTATAGCAATCAGCCCCAGCATTTT.

CDR3 DNA: TGTGCCAGTAGTAAGGCCCTAGCGGGAGTTCGGCTCGAGCAGTACTTC. It translates to CASSKALAGVRLEQYF. The genes are TRBV19 and TRBJ2-7; 10 bases map to TRBD2. The germline V gene has CDR1 LNHDA and CDR2 SQIVND (reference sequence). V was pared by 4 bases and J by 6 bases, with 12 bases of the junction left unmatched. This CDR3 region has 16 residues.

The gene calls are TRBV18 and TRBJ1-1; unclear D gene. V was trimmed by 2 bases and J by 0 bases, leaving 10 bases between them. Per the germline V gene, CDR1 is KGHSH and CDR2 is LQKENI. The CDR3 is 15 residues long. CDR3 DNA: TGTGCCAGCTCACCAAAACCAGGCTTGAACACTGAAGCTTTCTTT. This encodes CASSPKPGLNTEAFF.